The 31 T cell receptor beta chains below come from one sample, sequenced in a study of T cell repertoires in cytomegalovirus infection. TCRdb re-called the reads through MiXCR, storing one row per CDR3 protein. The profile shows some 800,000 distinct CDR3 sequences, roughly 29% of them singletons. The antigens these receptors bind are not known. Sequencing was performed on cultured CD8+ T cells from PBMCs, taken from culture after CMV antigen stimulation. The receptors derive from a human donor in good health (CMV status not recorded). Some clones in this sample may be carry-over from other donors' samples.

A single count supports this clonotype. The rearrangement links TRBV10-3 to TRBJ1-2; D is undetermined. The germline V and J ends were trimmed by 6 bases and 8 bases, with 10 bases remaining between them. This CDR3 is built from 11 residues. Germline CDR1 ENHRY, CDR2 SYGVKD. CDR3 region: CAIRMGLGYTF. CDR3 DNA sequence: TGTGCCATCAGAATGGGTCTCGGCTACACCTTC.

Many counts were recorded for this clonotype. V gene TRBV2 combines with J gene TRBJ1-3; D is uncertain. Trimming left V 7 bases short and J 3 bases short, with 4 bases between. The CDR3 length is 11 residues. Germline lookup yields CDR1 SNHLY and CDR2 FYNNEI. In nucleotides, the CDR3 is TGTGCCAGCAAAGGTGGAAACACCATATATTTT. This encodes CASKGGNTIYF.

This clonotype was found a few times. This rearrangement joins TRBV7-6 to TRBJ2-2; the D gene is possibly TRBD2 (6 bases). V was trimmed by 0 bases and J by 4 bases, leaving 12 bases between them. Germline V gene lookup returns CDR1 SGHVS and CDR2 FNYEAQ. The CDR3 consists of 16 residues. CDR3 bases: TGTGCCAGCAGCTTAGCTGCGGGGTTAAGCACCGGGGAGCTGTTTTTT. It codes for CASSLAAGLSTGELFF.

J is TRBJ1-1 and V is TRBV2; the match to TRBD1 covers 8 bases. Trimming took 4 bases from V and 6 from J; bases not matched to a gene: 4. The CDR3 runs to 13 residues. Germline V lookup: CDR1 SNHLY, CDR2 FYNNEI. The CDR3 loop is CASSAGQGSEAFF. In DNA, the CDR3 is TGTGCCAGCAGTGCAGGACAGGGATCTGAAGCTTTCTTT.

The chain joins TRBV19 to TRBJ2-1, with D hard to call. Trimming removed 7 bases from V and 0 bases from J, with 10 bases in between. The CDR3 consists of 14 residues. Germline CDR1 LNHDA, CDR2 SQIVND (reference sequence). CDR3 in amino acids: CASTPDGSYNEQFF. Written as DNA, the CDR3 is TGTGCCAGTACCCCGGATGGCTCCTACAATGAGCAGTTCTTC.

This clonotype has at least ten counts. The chain combines TRBV10-3 with TRBJ2-3; 11 nucleotides align to TRBD2. The CDR3 runs 15 residues. Germline loops: CDR1 ENHRY, CDR2 SYGVKD. J gave up 1 base and V 7 bases, and 4 bases lay outside the gene matches. The CDR3, as DNA: TGTGCCATCAACCCGACTAGCGGGGGCACAGATACGCAGTATTTT. Amino acid sequence: CAINPTSGGTDTQYF.

The V gene is TRBV9, the J gene TRBJ2-3, with D unresolved. V lost 0 bases, J lost 3 bases, and 8 bases lay in between. The CDR3 extends over 14 amino acids. The germline V gene encodes CDR1 SGDLS and CDR2 YYNGEE. CDR3: CASSVVRSTDTQYF. CDR3 coding DNA: TGTGCCAGCAGCGTAGTGCGGTCGACAGATACGCAGTATTTT. The entire variable domain, with the rest obtained from reference TRBV9 and TRBJ2-3, is as follows: DSGVTQTPKHLITATGQRVTLRCSPRSGDLSVYWYQQSLDQGLQFLIQYYNGEERAKGNILERFSAQQFPDLHSELNLSSLELGDSALYFCASSVVRSTDTQYFGPGTRLTVL.

This rearrangement joins TRBV5-8 to TRBJ1-5; D is unclear. The germline V gene has CDR1 SGHTS and CDR2 YDEGEE. Trimming cost V 0 bases and J 0 bases, with 10 bases left between them. The CDR3 covers 16 residues. CDR3 sequence reads: CASSLVAFFSNQPQHF. CDR3 sequence (DNA): TGTGCCAGCAGCTTGGTTGCGTTCTTTAGCAATCAGCCCCAGCATTTT.

About this clonotype: A much larger clone lies one base from this, so it may be a read error. The chain has TRBV7-6 and TRBJ2-1; D might be TRBD1 (5 bases). Germline V CDR1 and CDR2: SGHVS, FNYEAQ. This CDR3 region has 13 residues. Trimming removed 8 bases from V and 5 bases from J, with 13 bases in between. The CDR3 is CASGADHNNEQFF. The CDR3 bases are TGTGCCAGCGGGGCCGACCATAACAATGAGCAGTTCTTC.

V and J are TRBV29-1 and TRBJ1-1; weak D call: TRBD1 (5 bases). Germline values: CDR1 SQVTM, CDR2 ANQGSEA. V lost 3 bases and J 11 bases, leaving 13 bases between the germline ends. CDR3 length equals 11 residues. The CDR3 is CSVELRRGAFF. Here the CDR3 DNA reads TGCAGCGTTGAGCTCAGGAGGGGTGCTTTCTTT.

V usage is TRBV7-9 and J usage is TRBJ2-7, with 7 positions matching TRBD1. Germline lookup yields CDR1 SEHNR and CDR2 FQNEAQ (reference sequence). This CDR3 comprises 14 residues. J gave up 2 bases and V 5 bases, and 6 bases lay outside the gene matches. The CDR3 region is CASSPRDRTYEQYF. Written as DNA, the CDR3 is TGTGCCAGCAGCCCCCGGGACAGAACCTACGAGCAGTACTTC.

The chain joins TRBV7-6 to TRBJ1-2, with D perhaps matching TRBD1 (6 bases). Germline CDR1 and CDR2: SGHVS and FNYEAQ. Trimming took 7 bases from V and 3 from J, leaving 21 bases between them. CDR3 length equals 16 residues. The CDR3 here is CASTRGGREIYYGYTF. CDR3 DNA: TGTGCCAGCACCCGTGGGGGCAGGGAGATTTACTATGGCTACACCTTC.

The chain recombines TRBV27 with TRBJ2-1; 8 nucleotides agree with TRBD1. V gave up 3 bases and J gave up 4 bases; unmatched junction bases: 8. This CDR3 region has 16 residues. Germline V CDR1 and CDR2: MNHEY, SMNVEV (reference sequence). The CDR3 is CASSLNPDRVYNEQFF. CDR3 coding DNA: TGTGCCAGCAGTTTGAACCCGGACAGGGTTTACAATGAGCAGTTCTTC.

This chain links TRBV6-1 with TRBJ2-1, with 7 nucleotides matching TRBD1. This CDR3 region has 15 residues. J lost 4 bases, V lost 1 base, and 4 bases had no gene match. Germline V gives CDR1 MNHNS, CDR2 SASEGT. CDR3 residues: CASSEEGASYNEQFF. CDR3 in DNA: TGTGCCAGCAGTGAAGAGGGGGCTTCTTACAATGAGCAGTTCTTC.

A remark on this clonotype: Being one base from a much bigger clone, this may be a read error. The chain has TRBV7-4 and TRBJ2-1, with 8 bases that match TRBD2. CDR1 and CDR2 from the germline V gene are SGHVT and SQSDAQ. The CDR3 runs to 17 residues. CDR3 protein: CASSAQRGGKPYNELFF. DNA of the CDR3: TGTGCCAGCAGCGCTCAACGGGGGGGGAAACCTTACAATGAGCTGTTCTTC.

In its sample, this clonotype was seen many times. A junction end diverges from the germline sequence, so it may reflect a read error. This chain links TRBV7-6 with TRBJ2-1, with a possible D match to TRBD1 (6 bases). CDR1 is SGHVS and CDR2 is FNYEAQ in the germline V gene. CDR3 size: 16 residues. The CDR3, as DNA: TGTGCTAGCAGCTTAGCCTCCGGGACATCTTACAATGAGCAGTTCTTC. Its protein product is CASSLASGTSYNEQFF.

This clonotype was seen many times. The chain joins TRBV6-1 to TRBJ2-5, with D perhaps matching TRBD1 or TRBD2 (5 bases each). The length of the CDR3 is 14 residues. Germline V CDR1 and CDR2: MNHNS, SASEGT. Trimming removed 7 bases at V and 0 bases at J, with 12 bases between. Here the CDR3 DNA reads TGTGCCAGCACCCCGGGACGGGACCAAGAGACCCAGTACTTC. Amino acids: CASTPGRDQETQYF.

The gene calls are TRBV25-1 and TRBJ2-3, with a possible D match to TRBD2 (6 bases). The CDR3 sequence is 16 residues long. Looked up from germline, CDR1 is MGHDK and CDR2 is SYGVNS. V was clipped by 1 base and J by 5 bases, with 16 bases between them. The CDR3 DNA sequence: TGTGCCAGCAGTGAATCGCCGGTTGGGAGGCAAGATACGCAGTATTTT. It codes for CASSESPVGRQDTQYF.

This chain uses TRBV5-1 with TRBJ2-2; possible D gene TRBD2, 7 bases. Germline loops: CDR1 SGHRS, CDR2 YFSETQ. This CDR3 is 13 amino acids long. V was shortened by 4 bases and J by 9 bases, with 13 bases between the two germline ends. CDR3 nucleotide sequence: TGCGCCAGCAGCCTCCCGGGGGGCCGGGAGCTGTTTTTT. The encoded protein is CASSLPGGRELFF.

There are a few counts of this clonotype. The chain carries TRBV27 and TRBJ2-7, with D perhaps being TRBD1 or TRBD2 (5 bases each). The CDR3 contains 14 residues. The germline V and J ends were trimmed by 3 bases and 2 bases, with 11 bases remaining between them. In germline, CDR1 is MNHEY, CDR2 SMNVEV (reference sequence). In DNA, the CDR3 is TGTGCCAGCAGTTTCGGGGACGGAGCCTACGAGCAGTACTTC. It translates to CASSFGDGAYEQYF.

Comment on this clonotype: The CDR3 does not close with the conserved phenylalanine or tryptophan, likely indicating a read error. The CDR3 spells CASTLRGGYSYNEQFS. The CDR3 DNA sequence: TGTGCCAGTACTCTTAGGGGGGGCTACTCCTACAATGAGCAGTTCTCC. The rearrangement links TRBV19 to TRBJ2-1; a possible D gene is TRBD2 (7 bases). V dropped 7 bases and J dropped 0 bases, with 16 bases sitting between them. The germline CDR1 and CDR2 sequences are LNHDA and SQIVND (reference sequence). There are 16 residues in the CDR3.

The chain is built from TRBV4-3 and TRBJ1-1, with 8 bases lining up with TRBD1. Germline-derived CDR1 and CDR2 are LGHNA and YSLEER. J was trimmed by 6 bases and V by 0 bases; bases with no gene match: 9. The CDR3 spans 16 residues. CDR3 region: CASSQDWTGLIAEAFF. The CDR3 DNA sequence: TGCGCCAGCAGCCAAGATTGGACAGGGTTGATAGCTGAAGCTTTCTTT.

CDR3 protein: CASSGDRGWATEAFF. The DNA for the CDR3 is TGTGCCAGCAGCGGTGACAGGGGGTGGGCCACTGAAGCTTTCTTT. The rearrangement links TRBV9 to TRBJ1-1, with 9 bases matching TRBD1. CDR1 and CDR2 from the germline V gene are SGDLS and YYNGEE. V was clipped by 3 bases and J by 4 bases; unmatched bases: 7. This CDR3 spans 15 amino acids.

A few counts support this clonotype. The DNA is omitted, as the CDR3 cannot be located on it reliably, and the CDR3 follows TCRdb's listing. The rearrangement links TRBV12-3 or TRBV12-4 to TRBJ2-7; TRBD1, the table's D call, was not compared with the DNA. A total of 13 residues make up the CDR3, ends included. The CDR3 spells CASSFGPGEEQYV.

This chain links TRBV2 with TRBJ1-2; weak D call: TRBD1 (5 bases). Germline lookup yields CDR1 SNHLY and CDR2 FYNNEI. The CDR3 extends over 12 amino acids. V was trimmed by 6 bases and J by 8 bases, leaving 13 bases between them. CDR3 residues: CASRGEGGGYTF. The CDR3 nucleotides read TGTGCCAGCAGGGGGGAAGGAGGCGGCTACACCTTC.

V usage is TRBV5-4 and J usage is TRBJ2-1; 7 bases match TRBD2. With 4 bases clipped from V and 8 bases from J, the junction kept 9 bases outside the gene matches. The length of the CDR3 is 14 residues. CDR1 is SGHNT, CDR2 YYREEE, per germline (reference sequence). CDR3 sequence (DNA): TGTGCCAGCAGCAAAAGATGGGAGGGCGATGAGCAGTTCTTC. Translating it yields CASSKRWEGDEQFF.

The chain combines TRBV5-1 with TRBJ2-1; TRBD2 matches at 7 bases. Germline assignment: CDR1 SGHRS and CDR2 YFSETQ. The CDR3 is 16 residues long. V gave up 6 bases and J gave up 0 bases; unmatched junction bases: 9. The CDR3 region has the DNA TGCGCCAGCATTGGCCCGGGGGGACGCTCCTACAATGAGCAGTTCTTC. Its protein is CASIGPGGRSYNEQFF.

This clonotype was detected a few times. The chain links TRBV27 to TRBJ1-1; D not certain. CDR1 and CDR2 (germline): MNHEY, SMNVEV (reference sequence). Trimming cost V 4 bases and J 4 bases, with 10 bases left between them. The CDR3 is 13 residues long. CDR3 coding DNA: TGTGCCAGCAGTTCTGGGTGGTCCACTGAAGCTTTCTTT. This translates into CASSSGWSTEAFF.

This rearrangement joins TRBV29-1 to TRBJ2-1; TRBD2 agrees at 11 bases. Germline V gene sequence: CDR1 SQVTM, CDR2 ANQGSEA. The length of the CDR3 is 16 residues. The V and J ends lost 6 bases and 3 bases, in that order; junction bases with no gene match: 10. CDR3 sequence: CSVQPRLAGNYNEQFF. The CDR3 DNA reads as TGCAGCGTCCAACCACGACTAGCGGGGAACTACAATGAGCAGTTCTTC.

With respect to this clonotype: A junction boundary mismatches the germline segment, possibly from a read error. This chain uses TRBV4-3 with TRBJ2-2, with 13 bases that match TRBD2. The germline CDR1 and CDR2 sequences are LGHNA and YSLEER. This CDR3 has 17 amino acids. The DNA for the CDR3 is TGCGCCAGCGGCCAAGATTCACTAGCGGGGGGGCGTGGGGAGCTGTTTTTT. Amino acids: CASGQDSLAGGRGELFF.

This clonotype turned up a few times. The rearrangement links TRBV4-1 to TRBJ1-2, with 7 bases lining up with TRBD1. Germline CDR1 and CDR2: MGHRA and YSYEKL. After removal of 4 bases from V and 5 bases from J, the junction contained 19 bases not matched to a gene. CDR3 size: 18 residues. As DNA, the CDR3 is TGCGCCAGCAGCCTATACGACAGGGACGACCTACGGCGATATGGCTACACCTTC. Its translation is CASSLYDRDDLRRYGYTF.